These 18 T cell receptor beta chains were sequenced from one sample in a study of low-dose radiotherapy and immunotherapy resistance in tumors. Time point noted: after trial treatment. Specified treatment: LDRT plus nivolumab, ipilimumab, low-dose cyclophosphamide and aspirin (RACIN trial). TRAV- and TRBV-specific primers primed first-strand cDNA, covering alpha and beta chains. Amplification of TCRs used a constant-region primer and V-primer adapter for approximately 18 PCR cycles. From the reads, TCRdb called clonotypes with MiXCR, one entry per CDR3 protein. The sample gives some 100,000 distinct CDR3 sequences, around a fifth of which show up once; 9.5% to 15% is in the top ten. The sample consisted of PBMCs, taken after low-dose radiotherapy plus immunotherapy. The receptors were gathered from a female donor with ovarian cancer.

In this sample, this clonotype turned up many times. The rearrangement joins TRBV29-1 to TRBJ1-1; 10 bases agree with TRBD1. Unmatched junction bases numbered 0, after V lost 1 base and J lost 4 bases. Germline CDR1 and CDR2: SQVTM and ANQGSEA. CDR3 length equals 13 residues. CDR3 DNA sequence: TGCAGCGTTGAAGGGACAGGGGGCACTGAAGCTTTCTTT. Translating gives CSVEGTGGTEAFF.

The CDR3 here is CASSGEGRSVAKNIQYF. The DNA of the CDR3 is TGTGCCAGCAGTGGAGAGGGCAGATCCGTAGCCAAAAACATTCAGTACTTC. The chain couples TRBV2 to TRBJ2-4, with D possibly matching TRBD2 (5 bases). Trimming left V 4 bases short and J 0 bases short, with 16 bases between. This CDR3 comprises 17 residues. Germline-derived CDR1 and CDR2 are SNHLY and FYNNEI.

This clonotype has a handful of counts. J is TRBJ2-7 and V is TRBV30; weak D call: TRBD2 (6 bases). The CDR3 is 14 amino acids. V gave up 4 bases and J gave up 4 bases, with 17 bases separating them. The germline CDR1 and CDR2 sequences are GTSNPN and SVGIG (reference sequence). The CDR3 DNA reads as TGTGCCTGGAACCCGGGGGAAATCCGGTACGAGCAGTACTTC. Encoded protein: CAWNPGEIRYEQYF.

This clonotype was seen at least ten times. J is TRBJ1-5 and V is TRBV3-1; no reliable D call. V lost 4 bases and J 7 bases, leaving 14 bases between the germline ends. Germline lookup yields CDR1 LGHDT and CDR2 YNNKEL (reference sequence). The CDR3 consists of 14 residues. The CDR3 sequence is CASSPGWVGQPQHF. CDR3 nucleotides: TGTGCCAGCAGCCCAGGATGGGTTGGGCAGCCCCAGCATTTT.

Ten or more counts support this clonotype. V usage is TRBV18 and J usage is TRBJ2-7; D perhaps matches TRBD2 (6 bases). CDR3 length: 16 amino acids. Germline values: CDR1 KGHSH, CDR2 LQKENI. V lost 1 base and J lost 4, with 17 bases in between. DNA for the CDR3: TGTGCCAGCTCACCACTTGGCAGCTGGGGGGAGTACGAGCAGTACTTC. Protein product: CASSPLGSWGEYEQYF.

This clonotype was detected ten times or more. The chain couples TRBV29-1 to TRBJ1-2; the D gene is possibly TRBD1 (5 bases). This CDR3 is built from 11 residues. The V gene's germline CDR1 is SQVTM and CDR2 ANQGSEA. Trimming shortened V by 4 bases and J by 8 bases, and 11 bases separated the two germline ends. DNA of the CDR3: TGCAGCGTTGGGCAGGGAGGGGGCTACACCTTC. Its protein product is CSVGQGGGYTF.

This clonotype was seen many times. V is TRBV7-9 and J is TRBJ2-3; either TRBD1 or TRBD2 may supply D (6 bases each). This CDR3 region has 17 residues. Trimming removed 4 bases at V and 3 bases at J, with 20 bases between. The germline V gene has CDR1 SEHNR and CDR2 FQNEAQ (reference sequence). CDR3 coding DNA: TGTGCCAGCAGCTCGCCAGGGGACTTCTGGCGGACAGATACGCAGTATTTT. It translates to CASSSPGDFWRTDTQYF.

This clonotype has at least ten counts. The chain is built from TRBV6-2 or TRBV6-3 and TRBJ2-2, with D uncertain. V was shortened by 8 bases and J by 3 bases, with 7 bases between the two germline ends. CDR1 and CDR2 (germline): MNHEY, SVGEGT. There are 12 residues in the CDR3. As DNA, the CDR3 is TGTGCCAGCGTAAAGGACACCGGGGAGCTGTTTTTT. Encoded protein: CASVKDTGELFF.

There are many counts of this clonotype. The chain couples TRBV7-2 to TRBJ2-1, with a weak D call TRBD1 (6 bases). CDR3 length equals 14 residues. V lost 6 bases, J lost 4 bases, and 13 bases lay in between. Germline CDR1 and CDR2: SGHTA and FQGNSA. The CDR3 DNA sequence: TGTGCCAGCAGGCTTAGAGGGGGTTACAATGAGCAGTTCTTC. This translates into CASRLRGGYNEQFF.

The sample holds many counts of this clonotype. The chain uses TRBV9 and TRBJ2-1; 7 bases are shared with TRBD2. V trimming: 0 bases; J trimming: 8 bases; junction bases outside the gene matches: 5. The CDR3 consists of 14 residues. Germline V gene lookup returns CDR1 SGDLS and CDR2 YYNGEE. The CDR3 DNA reads TGTGCCAGCAGCGTAGGGGAGCGGGGCTATGAGCAGTTCTTC. Its translation is CASSVGERGYEQFF.

This clonotype was seen repeatedly, ten times or more. V is TRBV7-2 and J is TRBJ2-7; 12 positions match TRBD2. The ends lost 3 bases at V and 4 bases at J; junction bases unmatched: 4. Per germline, CDR1 SGHTA and CDR2 FQGNSA. The CDR3 has 15 residues. CDR3 nucleotides: TGTGCCAGCAGCTTGGTACTAGCGGGAGGTTACGAGCAGTACTTC. This gives the protein CASSLVLAGGYEQYF.

This clonotype came up many times. V and J are TRBV6-2 or TRBV6-3 and TRBJ2-2; tentative D call: TRBD1 (6 bases). CDR3 length: 14 amino acids. The germline V gene has CDR1 MNHEY and CDR2 SVGEGT. V shed 4 bases and J shed 7 bases, with 13 bases lying between them. This chain's CDR3 is CASSFTGSVGELFF. CDR3 nucleotides: TGTGCCAGCAGTTTTACAGGGTCGGTCGGGGAGCTGTTTTTT.

This clonotype was observed many times. The chain joins TRBV19 to TRBJ2-2; D perhaps matches TRBD1 (5 bases). V lost 10 bases to trimming and J lost 5 bases, with 20 bases between them. Germline CDR1 reads LNHDA; CDR2 reads SQIVND (reference sequence). The CDR3 is 15 amino acids. CDR3 amino acids: CATRVTGIDTGELFF. The CDR3 nucleotides are TGTGCCACCCGAGTAACAGGAATAGATACCGGGGAGCTGTTTTTT.

There are many counts of this clonotype. The chain uses TRBV7-2 and TRBJ1-5; TRBD1 is a possible D gene (5 bases). The V gene lost 0 bases and the J gene lost 5 bases, with 8 bases spanning the gap. Germline CDR1 and CDR2: SGHTA and FQGNSA. This CDR3 is 14 amino acids long. CDR3 coding DNA: TGTGCCAGCAGCTTAGCGGACATTCATCAGCCCCAGCATTTT. This translates into CASSLADIHQPQHF.

This clonotype has only one observation. A far bigger clonotype differs at one base, so this is likely a read error. V and J are TRBV6-6 and TRBJ2-5, with D possibly being TRBD1 or TRBD2 (6 bases each). The CDR3 has 17 amino acids. V dropped 5 bases and J dropped 0 bases, with 19 bases sitting between them. Germline-derived CDR1 and CDR2 are MNHNY and SVGAGI (reference sequence). CDR3 residues: CASSGTCSGQYQETQYF. CDR3 nucleotide sequence: TGTGCCAGCAGTGGAACTTGTAGCGGACAGTACCAAGAGACCCAGTACTTC.

This clonotype was detected ten times or more. This chain links TRBV7-6 with TRBJ1-2, with D perhaps TRBD1 (5 bases). The germline V gene encodes CDR1 SGHVS and CDR2 FNYEAQ. The CDR3 loop spans 14 amino acids. V shed 5 bases and J shed 5 bases, with 15 bases lying between them. Here the CDR3 DNA reads TGTGCCAGCAGCCCCGACGGGGGTTGGTATGGCTACACCTTC. Its protein is CASSPDGGWYGYTF.

This clonotype was seen ten or more times. The V and J genes are TRBV7-9 and TRBJ1-1; 11 bases line up with TRBD1. J lost 0 bases, V lost 5 bases, and 5 bases had no gene match. CDR3 length: 16 amino acids. CDR1 and CDR2 (germline): SEHNR, FQNEAQ (reference sequence). In nucleotides, the CDR3 is TGTGCCAGCAGCGATACGGACAGGGGGCTGAACACTGAAGCTTTCTTT. The encoded protein is CASSDTDRGLNTEAFF.

This clonotype appeared many times. This chain joins TRBV27 and TRBJ1-2; 11 bases align to TRBD1. From germline, CDR1 is MNHEY and CDR2 SMNVEV (reference sequence). Trimming at V came to 5 bases and at J to 3 bases, leaving 2 bases not matched to a gene. There are 14 residues in the CDR3. CDR3 in amino acids: CASSRDRGYYGYTF. CDR3 DNA sequence: TGTGCCAGCAGTCGGGACAGGGGGTACTATGGCTACACCTTC.